This T cell receptor beta chain was observed in a study of blood T cell repertoires in COVID-19. As for the study in general: Material from acute and convalescent COVID-19 was sourced from the United States, Italy and Spain.

Germline CDR1 KGHSH, CDR2 LQKENI. The V segment lost 8 bases and the J segment 5 bases; nucleotides outside the gene matches: 5. This CDR3 is 13 amino acids long. Method: immunoSEQ multiplex PCR; TCRdb's copy keeps in-frame clones and lacks some. Among more than 110,000 clones, under 90% were seen once, and the ten largest hold approximately 9%. The chain employs TRBV18 and TRBJ2-3; 9 nucleotides agree with TRBD1. The sequence came from an elderly woman in a cohort sampled during active or convalescent COVID-19. Sequencing input: peripheral blood. The CDR3 loop reads CASEHRGLDTQYF. DNA of the CDR3: TGTGCCAGCGAGCACAGGGGGCTAGATACGCAGTATTTT.